This section outlines one T cell receptor beta chain sequence together with its context. Its matching antigen is unknown. The sample is drawn from a study of shared clonotypes between healthy human individuals. Study context: Researchers drew samples from two women and a few men aged 18 to 49.

Assay: immunoSEQ multiplex PCR; the TCRdb copy retains only in-frame clones and omits some. The sample holds 2 million to 3 million clones, 93% seen once. V shed 4 bases, J shed 5 bases, and the junction held 11 bases outside the gene matches. Looked up from germline, CDR1 is SGHRS and CDR2 is YFSETQ. The CDR3 totals 16 residues. General study points: The represented genetic and exposure-history diversity was limited by the small number of donors.

This TCR came from a man aged 18 to 29 in good health. Some clones in this sample may be carry-over from other donors' samples. Source material: naive CD4+ T cells from PBMCs. Subset denoted: CD45RA+ positively selected. The chain is built from TRBV5-1 and TRBJ2-7; TRBD2 matches 11 bases. The CDR3 bases are TGCGCCAGCAGCCTCTTTTCTAGCGGGAGGTCCCACGAGCAGTACTTC. Translated: CASSLFSSGRSHEQYF.